This TCR beta chain originates from a study of cytomegalovirus exposure and HLA in healthy donors. This CDR3 spans 13 amino acids. The germline CDR1 and CDR2 sequences are SGDLS and YYNGEE. V lost 0 bases, J lost 4 bases, and 5 bases lay in between. Amplification used 60 Vbeta primers and 13 Jbeta primers. Sequencing was performed with immunoSEQ multiplex PCR; in TCRdb, only in-frame clones are kept and a portion is missing. The sample lists under 200,000 clones, 60% to 80% occurring once. The rearrangement links TRBV9 to TRBJ2-1, with a weak D call TRBD1 (5 bases). The origin of this receptor is a man aged 60-69 years in good health and CMV-seronegative. The specimen was PBMCs. This CDR3 reads CASSVGQYNEQFF. The CDR3 DNA sequence: TGTGCCAGCAGCGTAGGACAGTACAATGAGCAGTTCTTC.